One and the same sample provided the 15 T cell receptor beta chains below, sequenced in a study of spatial heterogeneity in lung cancer. The time point was: sample taken at primary tumor resection. TCRs were sequenced from unsorted whole RNA of tumor, nontumor lung or PBMC. TCRdb redid the calling of the 5' RACE reads with MiXCR, one entry per CDR3 protein. The data contain a few thousand distinct CDR3 sequences, 9.8% of them singletons. Material: PBMCs, obtained at surgery. The receptors shown here come from a male donor with early-stage non-small cell lung cancer.

This clonotype appeared many times. DNA for the CDR3: TGTGCCAGTAGTATTGGAGGGGCCAAGGGCTACACCTTC. Translation: CASSIGGAKGYTF. This chain uses TRBV19 with TRBJ1-2, with a weak D call TRBD1 (5 bases). V was cut by 3 bases and J by 8 bases, with 13 bases left in between. CDR3 length: 13 amino acids. Germline V gives CDR1 LNHDA, CDR2 SQIVND (reference sequence).

At least ten counts were recorded for this clonotype. V usage is TRBV11-2 and J usage is TRBJ2-5; possibly TRBD2 for D (5 bases). V gave up 0 bases and J gave up 7 bases, with 12 bases separating them. The CDR3 runs to 14 residues. Looked up from germline, CDR1 is SGHAT and CDR2 is FQNNGV. The CDR3 nucleotides are TGTGCCAGCAGCTTAGATAGCGCGACCCGGACCCAGTACTTC. Residues: CASSLDSATRTQYF. Using reference TRBV11-2 and TRBJ2-5 for the parts outside the CDR3, the full variable domain is EAGVAQSPRYKIIEKRQSVAFWCNPISGHATLYWYQQILGQGPKLLIQFQNNGVVDDSQLPKDRFSAERLKGVDSTLKIQPAKLEDSAVYLCASSLDSATRTQYFGPGTRLLVL.

As regards this clonotype: A read error is possible here, since a much larger clone lies one base away. V is TRBV3-1 and J is TRBJ1-2, with 12 bases lining up with TRBD1. Germline assignment: CDR1 LGHDT and CDR2 YNNKEL (reference sequence). The CDR3 runs 16 residues. Unmatched junction bases numbered 14, after V lost 7 bases and J lost 8 bases. CDR3 residues: CASNHGTGGSSHGYTF. Written as DNA, the CDR3 is TGTGCCAGCAACCACGGGACAGGGGGCTCCTCCCACGGCTACACCTTC.

The sample holds many counts of this clonotype. The rearrangement joins TRBV20-1 to TRBJ1-4; possibly TRBD1 for D (5 bases). The CDR3 spans 14 residues. Trimming stripped 2 bases from V and 3 bases from J, with 10 bases between. Germline V gene sequence: CDR1 DFQATT, CDR2 SNEGSKA (reference sequence). The CDR3 coding sequence is TGCAGTGCTAGACAGGGAGGGCCTAATGAAAAACTGTTTTTT. Encoded protein: CSARQGGPNEKLFF.

The V gene is TRBV5-4, the J gene TRBJ2-7, with TRBD2 matching over 8 bases. Per germline, CDR1 SGHNT and CDR2 YYREEE (reference sequence). CDR3 length equals 14 residues. The trim removed 2 bases at V and 6 bases at J, leaving 7 bases unmatched. In nucleotides, the CDR3 is TGTGCCAGCAGCTTAGAAACTAGCGGTACCGAGCAGTACTTC. It codes for CASSLETSGTEQYF.

This clonotype was observed many times. The chain carries TRBV11-2 and TRBJ2-1; possible D gene TRBD2, 6 bases. This CDR3 is built from 14 residues. Germline CDR1 SGHAT, CDR2 FQNNGV. Trimming cost V 3 bases and J 3 bases, with 9 bases left between them. The CDR3 DNA reads as TGTGCCAGCAGCTTCGGCGGGGACTACAATGAGCAGTTCTTC. It encodes CASSFGGDYNEQFF.

The table lists this clonotype with many counts. The chain couples TRBV24-1 to TRBJ2-1, with D tentatively TRBD2 (5 bases). Germline lookup yields CDR1 KGHDR and CDR2 SFDVKD. Trimming removed 10 bases at V and 6 bases at J, with 18 bases between. The CDR3 sequence is 14 residues long. CDR3 loop: CATRSGLGSNEQFF. In DNA, the CDR3 is TGTGCCACGCGGTCGGGATTAGGATCCAATGAGCAGTTCTTC.

This clonotype appeared a few times. V gene TRBV10-3 combines with J gene TRBJ2-3; 7 nucleotides align to TRBD2. The length of the CDR3 is 13 residues. CDR1 and CDR2 (germline): ENHRY, SYGVKD. V was pared by 9 bases and J by 4 bases, with 7 bases of the junction left unmatched. CDR3 residues: CAIFGGGADTQYF. The CDR3 bases are TGTGCCATATTTGGCGGGGGAGCAGATACGCAGTATTTT.

This clonotype has ten or more counts. Here the CDR3 DNA reads TGTGCCAGCAGTTCCCCGAGGGGGGTGACTTCACCCCTCCACTTT. Protein product: CASSSPRGVTSPLHF. This sequence joins TRBV6-2 or TRBV6-3 and TRBJ1-6; D is perhaps TRBD1 (6 bases). V was cut by 4 bases and J by 9 bases, with 16 bases left in between. Germline V CDR1 and CDR2: MNHEY, SVGEGT. This CDR3 has 15 amino acids.

This chain joins TRBV7-9 and TRBJ2-1, with a tentative D call TRBD2 (6 bases). Trimming cost V 1 base and J 2 bases, with 9 bases left between them. The germline V gene has CDR1 SEHNR and CDR2 FQNEAQ (reference sequence). The CDR3 is 15 amino acids. Here the CDR3 DNA reads TGTGCCAGCAGCTTAGTGGGCGGGGCCTACAATGAGCAGTTCTTC. Translated, it gives CASSLVGGAYNEQFF.

In this sample, this clonotype turned up many times. V and J are TRBV5-1 and TRBJ2-5; D not certain. Trimming left V 0 bases short and J 6 bases short, with 6 bases between. The CDR3 contains 12 residues. CDR1 is SGHRS, CDR2 YFSETQ, per germline. As DNA, the CDR3 is TGCGCCAGCAGCTTGGAATCCAAGACCCAGTACTTC. Translation gives CASSLESKTQYF.

This clonotype occurred many times. V and J are TRBV2 and TRBJ2-2; weak D call: TRBD1 (6 bases). This CDR3 comprises 18 residues. The V gene lost 8 bases and the J gene lost 4 bases, with 26 bases spanning the gap. Germline values: CDR1 SNHLY, CDR2 FYNNEI. Here the CDR3 reads CASGVTQTGKVGTGELFF. The CDR3 DNA sequence: TGTGCCAGCGGAGTGACCCAAACAGGGAAAGTCGGCACCGGGGAGCTGTTTTTT. Full variable domain (missing parts from reference TRBV2 and TRBJ2-2): EPEVTQTPSHQVTQMGQEVILRCVPISNHLYFYWYRQILGQKVEFLVSFYNNEISEKSEIFDDQFSVERPDGSNFTLKIRSTKLEDSAMYFCASGVTQTGKVGTGELFFGEGSRLTVL.

This clonotype has a count of ten or more. This rearrangement joins TRBV28 to TRBJ2-5; D is perhaps TRBD2 (6 bases). Germline assignment: CDR1 MDHEN and CDR2 SYDVKM. The length of the CDR3 is 14 residues. V was trimmed by 5 bases and J by 2 bases, leaving 12 bases between them. The CDR3 coding sequence is TGTGCCAGCAGTGGACGGGGGATGCAAGAGACCCAGTACTTC. Protein product: CASSGRGMQETQYF.

In this sample, this clonotype is large (0.1 to 1%). The V and J genes are TRBV27 and TRBJ2-2; D may be TRBD2 (6 bases). Germline CDR1 and CDR2: MNHEY and SMNVEV (reference sequence). This CDR3 region has 17 residues. The germline V and J ends were trimmed by 1 base and 3 bases, with 15 bases remaining between them. The CDR3 reads CASSLWGTLAYTGELFF. The CDR3 nucleotides read TGTGCCAGCAGTTTATGGGGGACCCTAGCGTACACCGGGGAGCTGTTTTTT.

This clonotype was counted many times. This sequence joins TRBV6-1 and TRBJ1-1; the D is unclear. The CDR3 consists of 11 residues. Germline values: CDR1 MNHNS, CDR2 SASEGT. V was pared by 6 bases and J by 1 base, with 3 bases between. The CDR3: CASRANTEAFF. Written as DNA, the CDR3 is TGTGCCAGCAGAGCGAACACTGAAGCTTTCTTT.